The clone carrying this T cell receptor beta chain has a count of ten or more. Its matching antigen is unknown. The data were obtained in a study of early T cells in non-severe SARS-CoV-2 infection. Study at large: Chains stayed unpaired after sequencing of bulk RNA from unsorted whole blood.

Study-wide results and caveats: Database matching using VDJdb favored anti-spike CD8 responses, with private and CD4 specificities left missing.

Each cDNA molecule carried a unique molecular identifier. Using its own MiXCR run on the 5' RACE reads, TCRdb lists one record per CDR3 protein. There are tens of thousands of distinct CDR3 sequences in the sample; 12% occur only once, and approximately 4.9% lies in the top ten. CDR3 size: 13 residues. V lost 2 bases and J lost 9, with 14 bases in between. The germline CDR1 and CDR2 sequences are SGHTA and FQGNSA. The chain has TRBV7-2 and TRBJ2-7; D is perhaps TRBD1 or TRBD2 (7 bases each). Specimen: whole blood. This clonotype was sampled from an adult who was a healthcare worker with PCR-confirmed SARS-CoV-2 infection or an uninfected control (not recorded which). The CDR3 DNA reads TGTGCCAGCAGCTTATGGCCAGGGGGGGCGCAGTACTTC. Protein: CASSLWPGGAQYF.